This is a list of T cell receptor beta chains from one sample in a study of post-analysis software for immune sequencing data. TCRdb processed the PCR reads anew with MiXCR; each CDR3 protein has one entry. The sample has about 820,000 distinct CDR3 sequences, approximately 53% seen once. The sample was blood. The receptors here all came from a girl aged 5-17 years with multiple sclerosis. Each CDR3 is given with its conserved first and last residue. The order of the fields is D gene, J gene, clone size, V gene, CDR3 protein, CDR3 DNA. D genes are given only for firm matches. Clone size is not always given. Where it is, it says once, few, many or a class for expanded clones.

>NA|TRBJ2-3|few|TRBV5-1
CASSLGIADTQYF
TGCGCCAGCAGCTTGGGCATAGCGGATACGCAGTATTTT
>NA|TRBJ2-3|NA|TRBV20-1
CSARVDGSTDTQYF
TGCAGTGCTCGAGTCGACGGTAGCACAGATACGCAGTATTTT
>NA|TRBJ2-3|NA|TRBV21-1
CASSKRGTDTQYF
TGTGCCAGCAGCAAACGGGGCACAGATACGCAGTATTTT
>TRBD1|TRBJ2-7|NA|TRBV20-1
CSAPFFGQGTYEQYF
TGCAGTGCTCCCTTCTTCGGACAGGGAACGTACGAGCAGTACTTC
>TRBD1|TRBJ2-5|NA|TRBV20-1
CSARVPTGTGVRETQYF
TGCAGTGCTAGAGTCCCGACCGGGACAGGAGTTCGAGAGACCCAGTACTTC
>TRBD1|TRBJ2-4|NA|TRBV7-8
CASSLARGDRVRYF
TGTGCCAGCAGCTTAGCCCGAGGGGACAGAGTACGGTACTTC
>TRBD2|TRBJ2-1|once|TRBV11-1
CASSLWTSGDNEQFF
TGTGCCAGCAGCCTTTGGACTAGCGGGGACAATGAGCAGTTCTTC
>TRBD1|TRBJ1-2|NA|TRBV6-5
CASSYVPGQGLSYGYTF
TGTGCCAGCAGTTACGTCCCGGGACAGGGCCTATCCTATGGCTACACCTTC
>TRBD2|TRBJ2-7|NA|TRBV7-2
CASSSSGGVSYEQYF
TGTGCCAGCAGCTCTAGCGGGGGGGTCTCCTACGAGCAGTACTTC
>NA|TRBJ2-1|few|TRBV12-3/TRBV12-4
CASSSRQKQYNEQFF
TGTGCCAGCAGTTCTCGACAGAAACAATACAATGAGCAGTTCTTC
>NA|TRBJ1-1|NA|TRBV12-3/TRBV12-4
CASSLIDRVHNTEAFF
TGTGCCAGCAGTCTTATCGACAGAGTACACAACACTGAAGCTTTCTTT
>TRBD1|TRBJ2-5|NA|TRBV20-1
CSVRDAQGVQETQYF
TGCAGTGTTAGAGATGCTCAGGGGGTACAAGAGACCCAGTACTTC
>NA|TRBJ2-7|NA|TRBV29-1
CSVSPGGQGNSYEQYF
TGCAGCGTTAGCCCCGGGGGCCAGGGTAACTCCTACGAGCAGTACTTC
>TRBD2|TRBJ2-3|NA|TRBV6-4
CASSDSSGGSDTQYF
TGTGCCAGCAGTGACTCGAGCGGGGGCTCAGATACGCAGTATTTT
>NA|TRBJ1-5|NA|TRBV6-6
CASSYSREVSNQPQHF
TGTGCCAGCAGTTACTCGAGGGAAGTCAGCAATCAGCCCCAGCATTTT
>TRBD2|TRBJ2-1|NA|TRBV4-1
CASSDRTSGGPYNEQFF
TGCGCCAGCAGCGACCGGACTAGCGGGGGCCCTTACAATGAGCAGTTCTTC
>TRBD1|TRBJ1-4|NA|TRBV12-3/TRBV12-4
CASSPRTGVNPERNEKLFF
TGTGCCAGCAGTCCGAGGACAGGGGTCAACCCAGAACGGAATGAAAAACTGTTTTTT
>TRBD1|TRBJ1-2|NA|TRBV5-1
CASSSGTDRGYTF
TGCGCCAGCAGCTCCGGGACAGACCGCGGCTACACCTTC
>NA|TRBJ1-1|NA|TRBV3-1
CASRERGRNTEAFF
TGTGCCAGCAGGGAGCGGGGCAGGAACACTGAAGCTTTCTTT
>TRBD1|TRBJ2-6|NA|TRBV12-3/TRBV12-4
CASSALQGVSGANVLTF
TGTGCCAGCAGTGCACTACAGGGGGTCTCTGGGGCCAACGTCCTGACTTTC
>NA|TRBJ2-7|NA|TRBV7-8
CASSESTASYEQYF
TGTGCCAGCAGCGAGAGCACAGCCTCCTACGAGCAGTACTTC
>TRBD1|TRBJ1-2|NA|TRBV6-1
CASSLRTGDLGYTF
TGTGCCAGCAGTCTCCGGACAGGGGACTTGGGCTACACCTTC
>TRBD1|TRBJ2-7|NA|TRBV20-1
CSAFTGALSYEQYF
TGCAGTGCTTTTACAGGGGCCCTCTCCTACGAGCAGTACTTC
>TRBD2|TRBJ2-6|few|TRBV29-1
CSVGGGPSGANVLTF
TGCAGCGTTGGGGGAGGGCCCTCTGGGGCCAACGTCCTGACTTTC